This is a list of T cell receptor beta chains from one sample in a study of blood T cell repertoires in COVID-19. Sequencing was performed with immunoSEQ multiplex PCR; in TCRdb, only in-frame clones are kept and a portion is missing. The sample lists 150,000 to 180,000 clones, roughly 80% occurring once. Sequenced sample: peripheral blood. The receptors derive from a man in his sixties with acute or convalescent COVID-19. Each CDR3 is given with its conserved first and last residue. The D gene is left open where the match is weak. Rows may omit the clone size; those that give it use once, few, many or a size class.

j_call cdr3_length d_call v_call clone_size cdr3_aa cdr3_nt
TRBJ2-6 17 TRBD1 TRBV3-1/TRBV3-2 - CASSPRTGGSGANVLTF TGTGCCAGCAGCCCCCGGACAGGGGGGTCTGGGGCCAACGTCCTGACTTTC
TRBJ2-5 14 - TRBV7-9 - CASSLDRIQETQYF TGTGCCAGCAGCCTCGACAGAATACAAGAGACCCAGTACTTC
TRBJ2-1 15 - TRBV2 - CASSEMALDYNEQFF TGTGCCAGCAGTGAGATGGCCCTCGACTACAATGAGCAGTTCTTC
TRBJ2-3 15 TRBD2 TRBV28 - CASSFLAGSPDTQYF TGTGCCAGCAGTTTTTTAGCGGGCAGCCCAGATACGCAGTATTTT
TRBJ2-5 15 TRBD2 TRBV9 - CASSVGTSGSETQYF TGTGCCAGCAGCGTAGGGACTAGCGGGAGTGAGACCCAGTACTTC
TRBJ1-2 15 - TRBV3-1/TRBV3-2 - CASSQEARRGGGYTF TGTGCCAGCAGCCAAGAGGCCAGGAGGGGGGGTGGCTACACCTTC
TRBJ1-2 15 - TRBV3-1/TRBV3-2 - CASTMAGGRGSGYTF TGTGCCAGCACCATGGCCGGGGGGCGGGGGTCTGGCTACACCTTC
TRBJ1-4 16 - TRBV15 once CATSRDRAGGTEKLFF TGTGCCACCAGCAGAGATCGGGCCGGGGGGACTGAAAAACTGTTTTTT
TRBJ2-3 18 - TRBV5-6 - CASSLRIVAGLSTDTQYF TGTGCCAGCAGCTTGAGGATTGTGGCGGGGCTAAGCACAGATACGCAGTATTTT
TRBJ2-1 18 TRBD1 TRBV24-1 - CATSDSQDRTGNYNEQFF TGTGCCACCAGTGACTCGCAGGATAGGACAGGGAACTACAATGAGCAGTTCTTC
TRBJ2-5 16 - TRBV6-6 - CASSYNTGHFQETQYF TGTGCCAGCAGTTACAACACAGGTCACTTCCAAGAGACCCAGTACTTC
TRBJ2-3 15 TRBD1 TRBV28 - CASSPRDRYTDTQYF TGTGCCAGCAGTCCAAGGGACAGGTACACAGATACGCAGTATTTT
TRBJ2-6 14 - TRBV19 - CASSATAGANVLTF TGTGCCAGTAGTGCGACAGCTGGGGCCAACGTCCTGACTTTC
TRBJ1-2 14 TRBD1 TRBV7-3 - CASSLTEGAVGYTF TGTGCCAGCAGCTTAACGGAGGGGGCAGTTGGCTACACCTTC
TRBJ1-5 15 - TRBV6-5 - CASRPRVYSNQPQHF TGTGCCAGCCGCCCTCGGGTCTATAGCAATCAGCCCCAGCATTTT
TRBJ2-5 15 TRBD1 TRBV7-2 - CASSLGQGRQETQYF TGTGCCAGCAGCCTAGGACAGGGGAGGCAAGAGACCCAGTACTTC
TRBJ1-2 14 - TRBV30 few CAWSEGRGYYGYTF TGTGCCTGGAGCGAAGGGCGGGGCTACTATGGCTACACCTTC
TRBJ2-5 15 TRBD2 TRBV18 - CASSPILAGEETQYF TGTGCCAGCTCACCGATACTAGCGGGGGAAGAGACCCAGTACTTC
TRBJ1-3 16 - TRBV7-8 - CASSLPRGYSGNTIYF TGTGCCAGCAGCTTACCCAGGGGTTACTCTGGAAACACCATATATTTT
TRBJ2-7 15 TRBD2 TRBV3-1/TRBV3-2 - CASRFSGTSVYEQYF TGTGCCAGCAGGTTTTCCGGGACTAGCGTATACGAGCAGTACTTC
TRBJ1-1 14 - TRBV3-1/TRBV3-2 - CASSQGGPNTEAFF TGTGCCAGCAGCCAGGGGGGGCCCAACACTGAAGCTTTCTTT
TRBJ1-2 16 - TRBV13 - CASSFWDTTGDYGYTF TGTGCCAGCAGCTTTTGGGACACGACCGGGGACTATGGCTACACCTTC
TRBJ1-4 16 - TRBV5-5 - CASSLREGEGNEKLFF TGTGCCAGCAGCTTACGAGAAGGGGAGGGTAATGAAAAACTGTTTTTT
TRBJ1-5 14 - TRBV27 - CASSFGAGEQPQHF TGTGCCAGCAGTTTTGGGGCAGGGGAACAGCCCCAGCATTTT
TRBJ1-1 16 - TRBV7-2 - CASSRETLRSYSEAFF TGTGCCAGCAGTCGAGAAACGCTCCGGAGCTACTCTGAAGCTTTCTTT
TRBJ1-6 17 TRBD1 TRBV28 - CASSLGQGAMGNSPLHF TGTGCCAGCAGCCTGGGACAGGGGGCGATGGGTAATTCACCCCTCCACTTT
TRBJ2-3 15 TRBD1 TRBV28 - CASNLGTGGTDTQYF TGTGCCAGCAACCTTGGGACAGGGGGGACAGATACGCAGTATTTT
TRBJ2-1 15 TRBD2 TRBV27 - CASLRRGSSYNEQFF TGTGCCAGCCTCCGTCGCGGGAGCTCCTACAATGAGCAGTTCTTC
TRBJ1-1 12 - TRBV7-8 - CASSLVSGLAFF TGTGCCAGCAGCTTAGTTAGTGGGCTTGCTTTCTTT
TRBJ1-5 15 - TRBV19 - CASSWGVDSNQPQHF TGTGCCAGTAGTTGGGGCGTCGATAGCAATCAGCCCCAGCATTTT
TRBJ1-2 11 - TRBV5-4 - CASSSSYGYTF TGTGCCAGCAGCTCCTCGTATGGCTACACCTTC
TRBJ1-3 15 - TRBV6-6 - CASRAPSFSGNTIYF TGTGCCAGCAGGGCCCCTTCCTTCTCTGGAAACACCATATATTTT
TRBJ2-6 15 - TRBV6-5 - CASRGQTSGANVLTF TGTGCCAGCAGGGGACAAACCTCTGGGGCCAACGTCCTGACTTTC
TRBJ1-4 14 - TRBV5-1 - CASSLTSHGEKLFF TGCGCCAGCAGCTTAACTTCCCACGGTGAAAAACTGTTTTTT
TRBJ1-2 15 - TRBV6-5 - CASSYPHRGNYGYTF TGTGCCAGCAGTTACCCTCACCGGGGGAACTATGGCTACACCTTC
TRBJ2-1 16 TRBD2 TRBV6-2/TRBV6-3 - CASSYPNSGGYNEQFF TGTGCCAGCAGTTACCCCAATAGCGGGGGATACAATGAGCAGTTCTTC
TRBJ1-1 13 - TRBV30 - CAWSVTVNTEAFF TGTGCCTGGAGTGTTACAGTGAACACTGAAGCTTTCTTT
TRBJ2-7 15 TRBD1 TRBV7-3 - CASSLTLGQGDEQYF TGTGCCAGCAGCTTAACGCTGGGACAGGGCGACGAGCAGTACTTC
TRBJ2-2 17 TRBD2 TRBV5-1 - CASSVGTSSGTTGELFF TGCGCCAGCAGCGTGGGGACTAGTAGCGGGACCACCGGGGAGCTGTTTTTT
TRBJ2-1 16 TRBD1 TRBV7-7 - CASSLSQGAGVNEQFF TGTGCTAGCAGCTTGAGCCAGGGGGCGGGTGTGAATGAGCAGTTCTTC
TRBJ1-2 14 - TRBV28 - CASSLLGTHGGYTF TGTGCCAGCAGTTTATTGGGCACCCACGGCGGCTACACCTTC
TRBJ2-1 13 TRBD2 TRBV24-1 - CATSETSGGPKFF TGTGCCACCAGCGAGACTAGCGGGGGCCCTAAGTTCTTC
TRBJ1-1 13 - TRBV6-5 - CASSYNRDTEAFF TGTGCCAGCAGTTACAACAGGGACACTGAAGCTTTCTTT
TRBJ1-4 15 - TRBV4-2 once CASSQETDPNEKLFF TGTGCCAGCAGCCAAGAGACAGACCCGAATGAAAAACTGTTTTTT
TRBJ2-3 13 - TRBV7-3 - CASSFSLADTQYF TGTGCCAGCAGCTTTAGTCTCGCAGATACGCAGTATTTT
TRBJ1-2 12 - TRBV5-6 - CASSFRRGGYTF TGTGCCAGCAGCTTTAGGAGGGGTGGCTACACCTTC
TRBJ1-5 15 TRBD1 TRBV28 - CASSSPGGLNQPQHF TGTGCCAGCAGTTCCCCAGGGGGCCTCAATCAGCCCCAGCATTTT
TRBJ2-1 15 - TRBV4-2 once CASSQGSLGDNEQFF TGTGCCAGCAGCCAAGGCTCCCTAGGGGACAATGAGCAGTTCTTC
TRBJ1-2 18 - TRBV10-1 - CASIQKWLVRGGGAGYTF TGCGCCAGCATTCAAAAATGGTTGGTAAGAGGCGGTGGTGCTGGCTACACCTTC
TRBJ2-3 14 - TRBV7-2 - CASSPGLLTDTQYF TGTGCCAGCAGCCCGGGACTTCTCACAGATACGCAGTATTTT
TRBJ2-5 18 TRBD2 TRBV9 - CASSPAAGTSGAQETQYF TGTGCCAGCTCACCGGCCGCCGGGACTAGCGGGGCGCAAGAGACCCAGTACTTC
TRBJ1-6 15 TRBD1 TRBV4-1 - CASSPWTGGSSPLHF TGCGCCAGCAGCCCTTGGACAGGGGGCTCTTCACCCCTCCACTTT